The entry that follows covers one T cell receptor beta chain sequence. Which antigen it targets is not known. No base qualities exist here, and no much larger clone lies one base off it. The source of the sample is a study of PD-L1 blockade in urothelial cancer (dated by TCRdb to about 2017). Regarding the research as a whole: Therapy was started in the mid-2010s for all patients, and atezolizumab 1,200 mg was administered intravenously every 3 weeks. Durable clinical benefit was achieved by nine patients but not by the remaining 20. Patients had an ECOG performance status of 0 or 1 and had received between 0 and 3 prior chemotherapy regimens. About 90% of the roughly 29 patients were identified as males with urothelial cancer of bladder origin, and a prior smoking history was reported by 18 of 29 patients. Blood samples gave a median of about 130,000 T cells and some 83,000 unique TCRs, with a median clonality of 0.080. Around 29 patients had pretreatment blood TCR-seq, about 25 had at least one posttreatment blood collection, and about 25 had tumor TCR-seq. Blood samples were analyzed at two time points: 3 weeks after treatment start (second dose) and 6 weeks after treatment start. Progression-free survival longer than 6 months counted as durable clinical benefit, and TCR features were additionally tested against both progression-free and overall survival. The study, an exploratory multi-omic analysis, examined somatic, immune and clinical correlates of response to PD-L1 blockade with atezolizumab in urothelial cancer. TCR sequencing covered pretreatment tumor samples and matched, serially collected peripheral blood taken before and after atezolizumab treatment. Whole exome sequencing and RNA sequencing of pretreatment tumors were performed alongside TCR sequencing in the same patients.

This sample's time point label indicates: pretreatment peripheral blood. The cohort comprised around 31 patients with locally advanced or metastatic urothelial carcinoma treated at Memorial Sloan Kettering on a trial protocol. Peripheral blood mononuclear cells were collected pretreatment and during treatment, with between 1 and 8 total time points obtained per patient. The Qiagen DNeasy Blood extraction kit was used to purify genomic DNA from total PBMCs and from tumor samples. PBMCs were collected pretreatment and during treatment, and were isolated and stored as previously described. Sequences KGHSH (CDR1) and LQKENI (CDR2) are obtained from the germline V gene. The CDR3 spans 15 residues, from the cysteine through the phenylalanine. Left in the record is the CDR3 DNA by itself, 45 bases read in frame from the first base. A distance of 17 bases separates the germline ends of V and J, which lose 3 bases and 8 bases respectively.

Here is what the overall study found, with its caveats: Because the sample size was small (n of about 30) and many exploratory analyses were performed, the results are intended to be hypothesis-generating. Improved progression-free and overall survival was found to be associated with pretreatment peripheral blood TCR clonality below the median. At 3 weeks after the start of treatment, tumor-associated TCR clones in peripheral blood had expanded more in patients with durable benefit (n of about 21, p = 0.022).

Synthetic TCR analog templates were spiked into each PCR so that absolute template abundance could be estimated from read counts. The immunoSEQ assay was used to amplify TCRbeta CDR3 regions from genomic DNA with bias-controlled V and J gene primers. Rearranged TCRbeta segments were sequenced at approximately 20X coverage. Turning to the authors' computational methods: Sequencing errors were corrected by clustering, and CDR3s were annotated against IMGT so that V, D and J genes could be assigned. Out-of-frame and stop-codon sequences were excluded, and only productive TCRbeta rearrangements were used in downstream analyses. Clonality was calculated as one minus the Shannon entropy normalized by the log of the number of unique productive sequences. Clones differing between time points or between blood and tumor were identified by Fisher's exact test with Benjamini-Hochberg correction at adjusted p below 0.01. TCRdb limited this immuneACCESS table to in-frame rearrangements with V and J called. A share of clones is missing; checked studies link under half to unresolved V genes, and the rest is unexplained. V and J calls and clone size are those listed in that table; D and trimming were worked out from the DNA. The sample has 130,000 or so clones on record, approximately 84% of them singletons. The ten biggest clones cover 3.2% of the sample.

The sequencing used PBMCs, collected around atezolizumab (anti-PD-L1) treatment. The TCR sequence derives from a man aged 50 or older with urothelial cancer. The chain uses TRBV18 and TRBJ1-3; a confident D gene designation cannot be given. The CDR3 loop reads CASSPVPADTHTIYF. The DNA sequence reads TGTGCCAGCTCACCTGTCCCGGCAGACACCCACACCATATATTTT.